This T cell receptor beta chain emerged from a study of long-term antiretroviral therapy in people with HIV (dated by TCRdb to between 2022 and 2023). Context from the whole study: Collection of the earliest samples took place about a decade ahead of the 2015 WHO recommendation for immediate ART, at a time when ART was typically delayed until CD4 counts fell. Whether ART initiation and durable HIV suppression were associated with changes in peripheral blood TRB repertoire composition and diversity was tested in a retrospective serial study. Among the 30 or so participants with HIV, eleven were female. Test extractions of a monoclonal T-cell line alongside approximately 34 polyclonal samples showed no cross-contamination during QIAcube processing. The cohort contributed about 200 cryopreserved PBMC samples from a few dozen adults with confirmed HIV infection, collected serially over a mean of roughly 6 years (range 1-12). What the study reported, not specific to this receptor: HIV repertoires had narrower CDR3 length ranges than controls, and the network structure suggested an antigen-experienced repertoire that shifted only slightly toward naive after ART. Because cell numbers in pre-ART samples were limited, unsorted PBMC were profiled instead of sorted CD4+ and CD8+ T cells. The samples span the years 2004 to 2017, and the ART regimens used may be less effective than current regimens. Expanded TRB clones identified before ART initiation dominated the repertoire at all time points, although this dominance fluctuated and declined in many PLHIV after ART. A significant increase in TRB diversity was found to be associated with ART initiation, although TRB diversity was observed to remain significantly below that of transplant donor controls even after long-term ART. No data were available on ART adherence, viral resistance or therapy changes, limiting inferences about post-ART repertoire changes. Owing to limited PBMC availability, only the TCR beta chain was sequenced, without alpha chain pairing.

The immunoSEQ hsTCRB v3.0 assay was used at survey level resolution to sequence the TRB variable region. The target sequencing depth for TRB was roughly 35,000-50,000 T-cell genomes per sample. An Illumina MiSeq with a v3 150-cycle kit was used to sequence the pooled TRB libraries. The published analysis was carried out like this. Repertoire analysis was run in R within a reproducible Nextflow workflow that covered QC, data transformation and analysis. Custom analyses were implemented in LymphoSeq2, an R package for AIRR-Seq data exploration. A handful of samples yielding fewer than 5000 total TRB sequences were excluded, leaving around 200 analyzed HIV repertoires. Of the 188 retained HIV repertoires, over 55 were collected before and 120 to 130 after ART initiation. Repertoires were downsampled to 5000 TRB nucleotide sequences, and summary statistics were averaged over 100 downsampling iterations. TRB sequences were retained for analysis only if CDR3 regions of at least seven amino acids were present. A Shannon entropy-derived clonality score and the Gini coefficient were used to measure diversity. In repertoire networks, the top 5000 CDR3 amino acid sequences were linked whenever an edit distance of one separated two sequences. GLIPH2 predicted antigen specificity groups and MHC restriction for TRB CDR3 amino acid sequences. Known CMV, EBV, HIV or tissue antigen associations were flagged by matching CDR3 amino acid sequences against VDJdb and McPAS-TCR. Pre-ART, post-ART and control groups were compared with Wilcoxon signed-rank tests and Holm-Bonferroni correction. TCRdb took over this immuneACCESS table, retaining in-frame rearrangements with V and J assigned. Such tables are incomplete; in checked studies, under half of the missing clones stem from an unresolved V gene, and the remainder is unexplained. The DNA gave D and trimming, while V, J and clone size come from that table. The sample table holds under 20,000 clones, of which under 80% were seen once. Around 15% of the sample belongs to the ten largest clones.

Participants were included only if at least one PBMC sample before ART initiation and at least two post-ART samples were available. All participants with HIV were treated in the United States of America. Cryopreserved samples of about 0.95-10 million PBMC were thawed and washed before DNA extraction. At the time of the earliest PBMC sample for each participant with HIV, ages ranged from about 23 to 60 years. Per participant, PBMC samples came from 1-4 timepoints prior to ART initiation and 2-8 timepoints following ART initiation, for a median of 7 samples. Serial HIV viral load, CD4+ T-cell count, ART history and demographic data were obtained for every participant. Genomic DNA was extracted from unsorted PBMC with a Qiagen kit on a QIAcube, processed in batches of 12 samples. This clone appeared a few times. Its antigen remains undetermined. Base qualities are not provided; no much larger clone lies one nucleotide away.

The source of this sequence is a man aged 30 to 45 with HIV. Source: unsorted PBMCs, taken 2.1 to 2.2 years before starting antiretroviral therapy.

The sequenced DNA: TGTGCCAGCAGCTCGTCACCTACCTACGAGCAGTACTTC. Its protein product is CASSSSPTYEQYF. The chain uses TRBV11-2 and TRBJ2-7, with the D gene not clear enough to name. The CDR3 spans 13 residues, from the cysteine through the phenylalanine. Just the 39-base CDR3 DNA is kept, in frame starting at base 1. The CDR1 and CDR2 encoded by the germline V gene are SGHAT and FQNNGV. Relative to germline, V is 4 bases shorter and J is 2 bases shorter, with 9 bases between their ends.